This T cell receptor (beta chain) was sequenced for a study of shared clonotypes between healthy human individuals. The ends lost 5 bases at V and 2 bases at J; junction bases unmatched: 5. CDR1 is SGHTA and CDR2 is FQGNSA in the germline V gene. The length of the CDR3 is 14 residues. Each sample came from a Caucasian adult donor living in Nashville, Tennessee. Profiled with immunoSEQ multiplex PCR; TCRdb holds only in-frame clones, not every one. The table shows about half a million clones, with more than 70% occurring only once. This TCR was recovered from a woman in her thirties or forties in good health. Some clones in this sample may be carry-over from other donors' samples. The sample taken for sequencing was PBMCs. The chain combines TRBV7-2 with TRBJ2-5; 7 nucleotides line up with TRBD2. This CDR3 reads CASSPGGIQETQYF. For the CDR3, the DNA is TGTGCCAGCAGCCCGGGGGGAATTCAAGAGACCCAGTACTTC.